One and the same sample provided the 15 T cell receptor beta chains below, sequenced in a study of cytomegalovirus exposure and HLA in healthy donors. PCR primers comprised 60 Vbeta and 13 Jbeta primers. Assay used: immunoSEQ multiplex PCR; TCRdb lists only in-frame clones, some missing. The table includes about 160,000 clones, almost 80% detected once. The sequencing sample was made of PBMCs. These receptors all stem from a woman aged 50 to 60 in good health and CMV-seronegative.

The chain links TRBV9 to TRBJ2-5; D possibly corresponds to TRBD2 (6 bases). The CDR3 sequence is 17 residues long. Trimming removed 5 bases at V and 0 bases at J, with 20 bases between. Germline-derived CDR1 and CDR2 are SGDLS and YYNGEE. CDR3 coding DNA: TGTGCCAGCAGTCCTTCAGGGACTCCTCCGTACCAAGAGACCCAGTACTTC. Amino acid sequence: CASSPSGTPPYQETQYF.

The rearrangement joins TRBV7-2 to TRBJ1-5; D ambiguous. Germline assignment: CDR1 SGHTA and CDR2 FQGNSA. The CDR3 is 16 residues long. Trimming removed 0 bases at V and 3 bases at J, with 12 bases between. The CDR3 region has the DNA TGTGCCAGCAGCTTAGCTCCTGCGGCAGCCAATCAGCCCCAGCATTTT. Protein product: CASSLAPAAANQPQHF.

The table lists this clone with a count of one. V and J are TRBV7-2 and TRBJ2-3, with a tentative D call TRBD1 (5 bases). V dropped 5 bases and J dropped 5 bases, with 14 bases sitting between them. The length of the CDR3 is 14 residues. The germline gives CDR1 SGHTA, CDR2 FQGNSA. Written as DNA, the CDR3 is TGTGCCAGCAGCCTCAGGACCCAGGGAGATACGCAGTATTTT. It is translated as CASSLRTQGDTQYF. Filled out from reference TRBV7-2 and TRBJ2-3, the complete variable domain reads GAGVSQSPSNKVTEKGKDVELRCDPISGHTALYWYRQSLGQGLEFLIYFQGNSAPDKSGLPSDRFSAERTGGSVSTLTIQRTQQEDSAVYLCASSLRTQGDTQYFGPGTRLTVL.

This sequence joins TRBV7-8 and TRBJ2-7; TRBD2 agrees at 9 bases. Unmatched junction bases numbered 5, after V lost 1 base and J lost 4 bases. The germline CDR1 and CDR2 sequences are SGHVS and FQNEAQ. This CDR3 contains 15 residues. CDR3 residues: CASSLVLAGNYEQYF. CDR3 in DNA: TGTGCCAGCAGCTTAGTGCTAGCGGGGAATTACGAGCAGTACTTC.

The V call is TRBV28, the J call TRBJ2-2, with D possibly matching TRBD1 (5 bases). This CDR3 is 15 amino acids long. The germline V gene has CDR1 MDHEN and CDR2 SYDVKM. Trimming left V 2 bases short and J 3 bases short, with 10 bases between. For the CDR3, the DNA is TGTGCCAGCAGTTTAGGCAGGGATTACACCGGGGAGCTGTTTTTT. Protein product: CASSLGRDYTGELFF.

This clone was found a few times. CDR3: CASSYEGDSSGNTIYF. As DNA, the CDR3 is TGTGCCAGCAGTTACGAAGGGGACTCCTCTGGAAACACCATATATTTT. V gene TRBV6-5 combines with J gene TRBJ1-3, with a weak D call TRBD1 (5 bases). CDR1 and CDR2 from the germline V gene are MNHEY and SVGAGI. V was trimmed by 2 bases and J by 0 bases, leaving 11 bases between them. The CDR3 totals 16 residues.

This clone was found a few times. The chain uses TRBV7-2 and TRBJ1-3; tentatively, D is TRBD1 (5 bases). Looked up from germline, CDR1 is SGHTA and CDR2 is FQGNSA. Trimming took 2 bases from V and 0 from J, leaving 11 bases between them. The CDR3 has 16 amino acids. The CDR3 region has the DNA TGTGCCAGCAGCTTATCGGCGGGGGGCTCTGGAAACACCATATATTTT. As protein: CASSLSAGGSGNTIYF.

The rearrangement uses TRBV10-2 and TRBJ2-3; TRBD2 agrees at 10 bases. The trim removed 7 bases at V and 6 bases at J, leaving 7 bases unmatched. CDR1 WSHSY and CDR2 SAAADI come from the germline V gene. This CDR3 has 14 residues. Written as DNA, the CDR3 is TGCGCCAGCAAACCTAGCGGGGGTATGGATACGCAGTATTTT. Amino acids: CASKPSGGMDTQYF.

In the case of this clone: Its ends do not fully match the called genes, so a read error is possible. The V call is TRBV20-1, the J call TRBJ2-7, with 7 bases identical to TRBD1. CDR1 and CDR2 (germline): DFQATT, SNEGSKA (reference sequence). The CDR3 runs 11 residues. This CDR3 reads CSAWTVFKGAF. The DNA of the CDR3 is TGCAGTGCTTGGACAGTTTTCAAGGGGGCATTC.

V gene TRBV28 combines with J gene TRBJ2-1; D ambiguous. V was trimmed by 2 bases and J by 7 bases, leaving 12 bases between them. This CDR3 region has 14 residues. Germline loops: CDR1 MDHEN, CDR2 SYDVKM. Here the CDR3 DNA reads TGTGCCAGCAGTTTAGGTGGCCTGTTAAATGAGCAGTTCTTC. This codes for CASSLGGLLNEQFF.

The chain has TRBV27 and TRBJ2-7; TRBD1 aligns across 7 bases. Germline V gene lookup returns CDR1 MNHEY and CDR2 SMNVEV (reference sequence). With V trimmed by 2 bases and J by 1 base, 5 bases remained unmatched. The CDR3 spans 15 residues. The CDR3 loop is CASSLTRDSSYEQYF. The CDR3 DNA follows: TGTGCCAGCAGTTTAACCCGGGACAGTTCCTACGAGCAGTACTTC.

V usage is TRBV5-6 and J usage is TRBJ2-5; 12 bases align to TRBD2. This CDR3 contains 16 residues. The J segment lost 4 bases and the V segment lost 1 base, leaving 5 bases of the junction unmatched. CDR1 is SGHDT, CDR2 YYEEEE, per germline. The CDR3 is CASSLLAGGLGETQYF. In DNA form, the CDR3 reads TGTGCCAGCAGCTTGCTAGCGGGGGGGCTTGGAGAGACCCAGTACTTC.

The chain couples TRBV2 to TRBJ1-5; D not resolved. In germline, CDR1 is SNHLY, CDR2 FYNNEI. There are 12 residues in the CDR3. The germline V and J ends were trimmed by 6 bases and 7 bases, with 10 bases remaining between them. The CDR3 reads CASRVAQQPQHF. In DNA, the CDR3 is TGTGCCAGCAGAGTAGCCCAGCAGCCCCAGCATTTT.

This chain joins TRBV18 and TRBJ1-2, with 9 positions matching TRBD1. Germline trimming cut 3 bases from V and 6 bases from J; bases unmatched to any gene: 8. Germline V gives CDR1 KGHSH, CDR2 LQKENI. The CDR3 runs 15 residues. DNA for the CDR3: TGTGCCAGCTCACCGACGGGACAGGGAGGGGATGGCTACACCTTC. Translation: CASSPTGQGGDGYTF. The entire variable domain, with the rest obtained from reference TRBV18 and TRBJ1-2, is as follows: NAGVMQNPRHLVRRRGQEARLRCSPMKGHSHVYWYRQLPEEGLKFMVYLQKENIIDESGMPKERFSAEFPKEGPSILRIQQVVRGDSAAYFCASSPTGQGGDGYTFGSGTRLTVV.

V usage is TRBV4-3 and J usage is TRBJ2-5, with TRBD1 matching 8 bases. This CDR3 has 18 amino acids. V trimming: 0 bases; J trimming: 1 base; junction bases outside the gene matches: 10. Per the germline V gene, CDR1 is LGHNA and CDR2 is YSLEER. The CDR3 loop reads CASSQDPDFDRGQETQYF. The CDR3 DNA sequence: TGCGCCAGCAGCCAAGACCCTGACTTCGACAGGGGCCAAGAGACCCAGTACTTC.